The source of this TCR beta chain is a study of spatial heterogeneity in lung cancer. Study at large: Consistently, beta-chain sequences turned up in larger numbers than alpha-chain sequences did.

The CDR3 covers 17 residues. Germline V CDR1 and CDR2: MNHEY, SVGAGI. The V gene lost 0 bases and the J gene lost 1 base, with 13 bases spanning the gap. TCRdb re-called the 5' RACE reads through MiXCR, storing one row per CDR3 protein. The sample lists about 8,100 distinct CDR3 sequences; approximately 12% were seen once. General study findings and limits: Mutation counts in tumors were tracked by counts of expanded intratumoral alpha and beta TCRs.

Time point in this sample: sample taken at primary tumor resection. The roughly 68 donors had untreated early-stage non-small cell lung cancer. Unsorted whole RNA of tumor, nontumor lung or frozen PBMC was sequenced. This clonotype was picked up a small number of times. Antigen unknown. This clonotype was obtained from a male donor with early-stage non-small cell lung cancer. This sequence joins TRBV6-5 and TRBJ1-5; tentative D call: TRBD1 (5 bases). This material consisted of lung tumor tissue, taken at surgery. CDR3 in amino acids: CASSYSAGYGSNQPQHF. CDR3 bases: TGTGCCAGCAGTTACTCTGCAGGGTATGGAAGCAATCAGCCCCAGCATTTT.